This T cell receptor beta chain emerged from a study of T cells in Graves' hyperthyroidism and ophthalmopathy. Points from the study as a whole: In validation, the model predicted ophthalmopathy. These predictions came a median about 6.8 months before onset. The majority of expanded thyroid clonotypes above 0.001 also appeared in blood.

The investigators amplified TCR beta CDR3 regions from RNA transcripts. Carried out on the TCR CDR3, a first-round RT-PCR used the HTBI primer set. Via MiXCR, TCRdb re-called the multiplex PCR reads, giving one row per CDR3 protein. In the table there are hundreds of thousands of distinct CDR3 sequences, around 13% of which are singletons. The sample holds many counts of this clonotype. Its antigen remains unknown. Germline lookup yields CDR1 SGHAT and CDR2 FQNNGV. The CDR3 length is 12 residues. With 5 bases removed from V and 3 bases from J, the gap between germline ends came to 8 bases. The TCR comes from a woman aged 50 to 65 with Graves' ophthalmopathy. Sequencing was done on a sample of blood. This rearrangement joins TRBV11-2 to TRBJ2-7; the D is unclear. The CDR3 sequence is CASSDTGYEQYF. As DNA, the CDR3 is TGTGCCAGCAGCGACACGGGCTACGAGCAGTACTTC.